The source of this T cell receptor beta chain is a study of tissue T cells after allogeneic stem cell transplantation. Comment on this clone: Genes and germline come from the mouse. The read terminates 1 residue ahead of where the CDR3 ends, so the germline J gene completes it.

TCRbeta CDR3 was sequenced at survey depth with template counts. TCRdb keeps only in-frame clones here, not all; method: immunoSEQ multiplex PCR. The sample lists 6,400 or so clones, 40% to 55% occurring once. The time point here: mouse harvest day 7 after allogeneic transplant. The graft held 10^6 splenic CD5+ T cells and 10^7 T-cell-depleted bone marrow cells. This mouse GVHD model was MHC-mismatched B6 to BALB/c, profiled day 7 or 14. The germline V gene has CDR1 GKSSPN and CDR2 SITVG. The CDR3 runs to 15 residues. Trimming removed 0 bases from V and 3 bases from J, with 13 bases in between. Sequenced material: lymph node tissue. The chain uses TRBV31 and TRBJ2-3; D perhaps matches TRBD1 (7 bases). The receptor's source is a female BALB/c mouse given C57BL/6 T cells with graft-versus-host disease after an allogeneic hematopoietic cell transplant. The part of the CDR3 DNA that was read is TGTGCCTGGAGTCTAGAGGGGGCGCGGGCAGAAACGCTGTAT. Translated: CAWSLEGARAETLY. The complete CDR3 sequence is CAWSLEGARAETLYF.